The 32 T cell receptor beta chains given below trace back to one sample, sequenced in a study of tumor-infiltrating lymphocytes in primary liver carcinoma. From 450 to 550 ng total RNA, TCR beta cDNA was generated with a primer in the constant region. Nested multiplex PCR, run for three rounds with slightly modified ARM-PCR, yielded TCR beta libraries. Researchers ran the first two PCR rounds for roughly 10 cycles each with TRBV1-TRBV30 forward primers and a C-beta reverse primer. TCRdb used MiXCR to reprocess the multiplex PCR reads, holding one entry per CDR3 protein. There are 40,000 to 55,000 distinct CDR3 sequences in the sample; 55% to 75% occur only once, and just under 30% lies in the top ten. DNA and RNA were both co-extracted from about 19-30 mg of bulk tissue that had not been sorted. Sequencing input: liver tumor tissue from sampling region 5. As to subset: tumor region T5, tumor centre. These TCRs come from a man aged 35 to 55 with primary liver carcinoma and hepatitis B virus infection.

Worth noting for this clonotype: With a much larger clone just one base away, this may be a read error. The V gene is TRBV30, the J gene TRBJ2-5, with D uncertain. The CDR3 covers 13 residues. Trimming shortened V by 1 base and J by 4 bases, and 10 bases separated the two germline ends. Germline V CDR1 and CDR2: GTSNPN, SVGIG (reference sequence). CDR3 DNA: TGTGCCTGGAGTGCACCCCCGGGAGAGACCCAGTACTTC. Protein: CAWSAPPGETQYF. Full variable domain (rest looked up from reference TRBV30 and TRBJ2-5): SQTIHQWPATLVQPVGSPLSLECTVEGTSNPNLYWYRQAAGRGLQLLFYSVGIGQISSEVPQNLSASRPQDRQFILSSKKLLLSDSGFYLCAWSAPPGETQYFGPGTRLLVL.

The chain uses TRBV29-1 and TRBJ1-1; no firm D call. This CDR3 is 14 amino acids long. Trimming removed 7 bases from V and 5 bases from J, with 20 bases in between. Germline V gene data show CDR1 as SQVTM and CDR2 as ANQGSEA. CDR3 coding DNA: TGCAGCGCCGAAGACCCAGGCCAAACTACTGAAGCTTTCTTT. It encodes CSAEDPGQTTEAFF.

About this clonotype itself: This may arise from a read error, as a much more abundant clone is one base away. The gene calls are TRBV29-1 and TRBJ2-6; D possibly uses TRBD1 or TRBD2 (5 bases each). CDR1 is SQVTM, CDR2 ANQGSEA, per germline. The CDR3 is 18 amino acids. As DNA, the CDR3 is TGCAACGTTGAAATCCGGACGGGGCGGGCTCTGTTGGCCAACGTCCTGGCTTTC. Encoded protein: CNVEIRTGRALLANVLAF. The full variable domain, rest sourced from reference TRBV29-1 and TRBJ2-6, is SAVISQKPSRDICQRGTSLTIQCQVDSQVTMMFWYRQQPGQSLTLIATANQGSEATYESGFVIDKFPISRPNLTFSTLTVSNMSPEDSSIYLCNVEIRTGRALLANVLAFGAGSRLTVL.

About this clonotype itself: Sequence at one end of the junction differs from germline and may be a read error. The chain has TRBV4-1 and TRBJ2-5; possibly TRBD1 for D (6 bases). This CDR3 comprises 16 residues. Germline CDR1 reads MGHRA; CDR2 reads YSYEKL. The CDR3 here is CVSSQDRARGGETQYF. The CDR3 nucleotides read TGCGTCAGCAGCCAAGATCGAGCGAGAGGGGGAGAGACCCAGTACTTC.

Points on this clonotype: Because it lacks the conserved phenylalanine or tryptophan at the end, this CDR3 is likely a read error. Here the CDR3 reads CASSLVEQQFS. The CDR3 DNA follows: TGCGCCAGCAGTTTGGTAGAGCAACAGTTCTCC. This rearrangement joins TRBV5-1 to TRBJ2-1; D is ambiguous. Germline assignment: CDR1 SGHRS and CDR2 YFSETQ. This CDR3 has 11 amino acids.

In this sample, this clonotype turned up once. The rearrangement links TRBV5-4 to TRBJ2-1, with 7 positions matching TRBD2. Germline-derived CDR1 and CDR2 are SGHNT and YYREEE (reference sequence). This CDR3 comprises 14 residues. The trim removed 3 bases at V and 15 bases at J, leaving 15 bases unmatched. CDR3 sequence: CASSWTSGRGGRFF. The CDR3 coding sequence is TGTGCCAGCAGCTGGACTAGTGGGAGGGGCGGGCGGTTCTTC.

In regard to this clonotype: This may come from a read error, since a much larger clone is one base off. The chain is built from TRBV6-6 and TRBJ1-5; D is unresolved. The CDR3 runs to 13 residues. Germline V gene lookup returns CDR1 MNHNY and CDR2 SVGAGI (reference sequence). The CDR3 DNA reads as TGTGCCAGCATGTTTGGAAGCAATCAGCCCCGGCATTTT. It yields the protein CASMFGSNQPRHF.

About this clonotype: The junction and the germline gene differ at one end; a read error may be behind it. The chain links TRBV11-2 to TRBJ2-5, with D tentatively TRBD1 (5 bases). Germline CDR1 is SGHAT and CDR2 is FQNNGV. There are 14 residues in the CDR3. The CDR3, as DNA: TGTGCAAGCAGAGAGGACATTTATGGAGAGACCCACTACTTC. It specifies CASREDIYGETHYF.

On this clonotype itself: Germline is not matched at one junction end, which may reflect a read error. This sequence joins TRBV12-3 or TRBV12-4 and TRBJ2-7; TRBD2 is a possible D gene (5 bases). The CDR3 runs to 14 residues. This CDR3 is CASSLDPSSYEQCF. CDR3 nucleotide sequence: TGTGCCAGCAGTTTAGACCCTAGCTCCTACGAACAGTGTTTC.

Remarks on this clonotype: One end of the junction fails to match germline, which may point to a read error. The chain uses TRBV6-1 and TRBJ1-5, with TRBD1 matching over 8 bases. This CDR3 contains 14 residues. Per germline, CDR1 MNHNS and CDR2 SASEGT. In DNA form, the CDR3 reads TGTACCAGCAGTGAAGACAGGGGAGGACAGCCCCAGCATTTC. Amino acids: CTSSEDRGGQPQHF.

As for this clonotype: The CDR3 does not end in the conserved phenylalanine or tryptophan, so this is likely a read error. The rearrangement links TRBV7-8 to TRBJ1-4; a possible D gene is TRBD1 (5 bases). The CDR3 covers 15 residues. Germline V gives CDR1 SGHVS, CDR2 FQNEAQ. V was cut by 5 bases and J by 8 bases, with 18 bases left in between. CDR3 in amino acids: CASSPREGRGEKLFI. In DNA, the CDR3 is TGTGCCAGCAGCCCGCGGGAGGGGCGAGGCGAAAAACTGTTTATT.

Here the CDR3 DNA reads TGTGCCAGCAGCTTCGGACCCGCCGACTACGAGCAGTACTTC. It codes for CASSFGPADYEQYF. The genes are TRBV7-2 and TRBJ2-7; D is undetermined. Germline CDR1 is SGHTA and CDR2 is FQGNSA. V was shortened by 3 bases and J by 3 bases, with 12 bases between the two germline ends. This CDR3 spans 14 amino acids.

This clonotype was detected many times. This chain uses TRBV6-1 with TRBJ2-7; tentative D call: TRBD1 (5 bases). V lost 2 bases and J 2 bases, leaving 10 bases between the germline ends. Germline V gives CDR1 MNHNS, CDR2 SASEGT. The CDR3 extends over 14 amino acids. CDR3 sequence: CASSEQQVTYEQYF. For the CDR3, the DNA is TGTGCCAGCAGTGAACAACAGGTCACCTACGAGCAGTACTTC.

Notes on this clonotype: A read error may be the cause here, since a much bigger clone is one base away. This chain joins TRBV29-1 and TRBJ2-3; D is uncertain. The V gene's germline CDR1 is SQVTM and CDR2 ANQGSEA. Trimming pared 5 bases from V and 6 bases from J, leaving 15 bases between. The CDR3 sequence is 13 residues long. For the CDR3, the DNA is TGCAGCGTTCCTCTGGGCCAAGGGGATACGCAGTATTTT. This codes for CSVPLGQGDTQYF.

Turning to this clonotype: A junction boundary mismatches the germline segment, possibly from a read error. The chain has TRBV4-2 and TRBJ2-7; D uncertain. There are 15 residues in the CDR3. Germline V CDR1 and CDR2: LGHNA, YNFKEQ. Written as DNA, the CDR3 is TGTGCCAGCAGTCAAGAAGGGTCTCTGGGATACGAGCAGTATTTC. This sequence encodes CASSQEGSLGYEQYF.

Worth noting for this clonotype: A single base separates this from a much larger clone, so it may be a read error. This chain joins TRBV7-8 and TRBJ2-3, with 7 bases identical to TRBD1. The closer fit of TRBJ1-5 to the DNA end suggests the J call may be wrong. Germline CDR1 reads SGHVS; CDR2 reads FQNEAQ. The CDR3 is 20 amino acids. The CDR3 loop reads CASSSGLAGRISEGTDTQHF. DNA of the CDR3: TGTGCCAGCAGCTCGGGACTAGCGGGACGGATCTCCGAGGGGACAGATACGCAGCATTTT.

Remarks on this clonotype: A much larger clonotype is one base distant, so this may be a read error. This chain joins TRBV7-9 and TRBJ2-1; D uncertain. Germline-derived CDR1 and CDR2 are SEHNR and FQNEAQ (reference sequence). This CDR3 is built from 13 residues. The CDR3 loop reads CASSSQISNEQIF. The CDR3 bases are TGTGCCAGCAGCTCGCAGATTAGCAATGAGCAGATCTTC.

In the case of this clonotype: This may arise from a read error, as a much more abundant clone is one base away. The chain uses TRBV7-9 and TRBJ2-1; maybe TRBD2 (5 bases). The CDR3 extends over 11 amino acids. Germline lookup yields CDR1 SEHNR and CDR2 FQNEAQ (reference sequence). DNA for the CDR3: TGTGCCAGCTCCGACTACAGTGAGCAGTTCTTC. Translated, it gives CASSDYSEQFF. The entire variable domain, with the rest obtained from reference TRBV7-9 and TRBJ2-1, is as follows: DTGVSQNPRHKITKRGQNVTFRCDPISEHNRLYWYRQTLGQGPEFLTYFQNEAQLEKSRLLSDRFSAERPKGSFSTLEIQRTEQGDSAMYLCASSDYSEQFFGPGTRLTVL.

Turning to this clonotype: Since no conserved phenylalanine or tryptophan closes the CDR3, a read error is the likely cause. It is unclear where the CDR3 begins or ends on the DNA, so no DNA is shown, and the CDR3 is as TCRdb lists it. The rearrangement joins TRBV12-3 or TRBV12-4 to TRBJ2-2; the table assigns TRBD2, which was not confirmed against the DNA. Ends included, the CDR3 has 18 residues. This CDR3 reads CACSLDRPLGLATGELFL.

Only a few counts were recorded for this clonotype. This sequence may be a read error, since a much larger clone differs from it by one base. This sequence joins TRBV7-8 and TRBJ1-5; TRBD1 is a possible D gene (6 bases). V was cut by 5 bases and J by 6 bases, with 17 bases left in between. The CDR3 runs 15 residues. Germline-derived CDR1 and CDR2 are SGHVS and FQNEAQ. The CDR3: CASSPLQGPSQPQHF. CDR3 DNA sequence: TGTGCCAGCAGCCCTTTACAGGGACCTAGTCAGCCCCAGCATTTT. The full variable domain, in which reference TRBV7-8 and TRBJ1-5 provide the parts outside the CDR3, is GAGVSQSPRYKVAKRGQDVALRCDPISGHVSLFWYQQALGQGPEFLTYFQNEAQLDKSGLPSDRFFAERPEGSVSTLKIQRTQQEDSAVYLCASSPLQGPSQPQHFGDGTRLSIL.

This rearrangement joins TRBV6-5 to TRBJ2-1, with 8 nucleotides matching TRBD2. The V gene end was trimmed by 0 bases and the J gene end by 14 bases; junction bases not matched to a gene: 12. The CDR3 is 15 residues long. In germline, CDR1 is MNHEY, CDR2 SVGAGI. DNA of the CDR3: TGTGCCAGCAGTTACTCTAGTACCAGCGGGAGTCGGGAGTTCTTC. Amino acids: CASSYSSTSGSREFF.

The genes are TRBV29-1 and TRBJ2-3, with 8 bases matching TRBD2. The CDR3 runs 16 residues. Germline loops: CDR1 SQVTM, CDR2 ANQGSEA. After removal of 0 bases from V and 14 bases from J, the junction contained 19 bases not matched to a gene. The CDR3 reads CSVEDQSGRSADMRYF. For the CDR3, the DNA is TGCAGCGTTGAAGATCAGAGCGGGAGAAGTGCAGATATGCGGTATTTT.

Concerning this clonotype: In this CDR3 the conserved last residue, phenylalanine or tryptophan, is missing, so a read error is likely. The chain couples TRBV11-2 to TRBJ2-5, with D perhaps TRBD1 or TRBD2 (5 bases each). CDR3 length: 16 amino acids. Germline V gene sequence: CDR1 SGHAT, CDR2 FQNNGV. For the CDR3, the DNA is TGTGCCAGCAGGTCCCGGGGCTCGGCCCACCAAGAGGCCCAGTACATC. It translates to CASRSRGSAHQEAQYI.

The chain uses TRBV12-3 or TRBV12-4 and TRBJ2-1; D is uncertain. The CDR3 is 16 amino acids. Trimming stripped 2 bases from V and 4 bases from J, with 15 bases between. The CDR3 here is CASSLRRSSYYNEQFF. The CDR3 coding sequence is TGTGCCAGCAGTTTACGAAGGAGTAGTTATTACAATGAGCAGTTCTTC.

The chain has TRBV15 and TRBJ2-3, with D hard to call. Germline V gene data show CDR1 as LNHNV and CDR2 as YYDKDF (reference sequence). Trimming shortened V by 0 bases and J by 6 bases, and 13 bases separated the two germline ends. The CDR3 contains 15 residues. The CDR3 is CATSREGNSGDTQYF. For the CDR3, the DNA is TGTGCCACCAGCAGAGAGGGCAATTCCGGGGATACGCAGTATTTT. The full variable domain, with the rest looked up from reference TRBV15 and TRBJ2-3, is DAMVIQNPRYQVTQFGKPVTLSCSQTLNHNVMYWYQQKSSQAPKLLFHYYDKDFNNEADTPDNFQSRRPNTSFCFLDIRSPGLGDTAMYLCATSREGNSGDTQYFGPGTRLTVL.

This clonotype is medium-sized (0.01 to 0.1%) within its sample. V and J are TRBV11-2 and TRBJ2-7; 7 nucleotides agree with TRBD2. The junction had 9 bases not matched to a gene; V was cut back by 1 base and J by 3 bases. The CDR3 runs to 16 residues. CDR1 SGHAT and CDR2 FQNNGV come from the germline V gene. As DNA, the CDR3 is TGTGCCAGCAGCTTAGCCCCCCAGCGGGGCTACTACGAGCAGTACTTC. Translation: CASSLAPQRGYYEQYF. Looking up the rest from reference TRBV11-2 and TRBJ2-7 gives the full variable domain: EAGVAQSPRYKIIEKRQSVAFWCNPISGHATLYWYQQILGQGPKLLIQFQNNGVVDDSQLPKDRFSAERLKGVDSTLKIQPAKLEDSAVYLCASSLAPQRGYYEQYFGPGTRLTVT.

This clonotype was detected only a few times. The V and J genes are TRBV11-2 and TRBJ2-1; the match to TRBD2 covers 14 bases. Germline trimming cut 6 bases from V and 1 base from J; bases unmatched to any gene: 5. The CDR3 consists of 17 residues. CDR1 and CDR2 (germline): SGHAT, FQNNGV. The CDR3 DNA sequence: TGTGCCAGCAGTAGAGGGACTAGCGGGAGATCCTACAATGAGCAGTTCTTC. It encodes CASSRGTSGRSYNEQFF.

This clonotype is categorized as medium-sized. The chain uses TRBV6-5 and TRBJ1-1; tentative D call: TRBD1 (5 bases). CDR1 is MNHEY and CDR2 is SVGAGI in the germline V gene. The CDR3 totals 16 residues. Deletions cut 2 bases from V and 6 bases from J, with 19 bases between. The CDR3: CASSYAGPRDEAEAFF. The CDR3 DNA reads TGTGCCAGCAGTTACGCGGGACCCCGGGATGAGGCTGAAGCTTTCTTT.

Regarding this clonotype: A read error may produce the germline difference seen at one junction end. The genes are TRBV6-5 and TRBJ2-7; 7 nucleotides align to TRBD2. The CDR3 spans 15 residues. CDR1 is MNHEY and CDR2 is SVGAGI in the germline V gene. CDR3: CGSSYGGRGAYEQYF. The CDR3 bases are TGTGGCAGCAGTTACGGTGGGAGGGGAGCCTACGAGCAGTACTTC.

Details on this clonotype: A read error may produce the germline difference seen at one junction end. The chain links TRBV11-1 to TRBJ2-5, with D possibly TRBD1 on 5 matching bases. Germline CDR1 SGHAT, CDR2 FQDESV (reference sequence). This CDR3 spans 14 amino acids. CDR3 in DNA: TGTGTCAGCAGCGCGGTGGGGCCTCAAGGGACCCAGTACTTC. Protein sequence: CVSSAVGPQGTQYF. Supplemented by reference TRBV11-1 and TRBJ2-5, the full variable domain reads EAEVAQSPRYKITEKSQAVAFWCDPISGHATLYWYRQILGQGPELLVQFQDESVVDDSQLPKDRFSAERLKGVDSTLKIQPAELGDSAMYLCVSSAVGPQGTQYFGPGTRLLVL.

This clonotype came up once. The junction departs from germline at one end; a sequencing error may be responsible. This chain links TRBV12-3 or TRBV12-4 with TRBJ2-1, with no clear D. This CDR3 contains 11 residues. CDR3 loop: CASSLTLEQLF. In DNA, the CDR3 is TGTGCCAGCAGTTTGACTCTTGAGCAGCTATTC.

A remark on this clonotype: One end of the junction varies from germline; a read error may be responsible. The V call is TRBV4-2, the J call TRBJ1-5; the D gene is possibly TRBD1 (6 bases). The CDR3 extends over 15 amino acids. The germline V gene encodes CDR1 LGHNA and CDR2 YNFKEQ. The DNA for the CDR3 is TGCGCCAGCAGCCCTGGAGGGGGTGACAATCAGCACCAGCATTTT. Protein sequence: CASSPGGGDNQHQHF.